The source of this TCR beta chain is a study of beta chain features in type 1 diabetes. Study-level findings and limits: Cells carrying high TCR expression could end up over-represented when cDNA is sequenced.

V lost 3 bases and J lost 1, with 10 bases in between. The CDR3 has 15 amino acids. Germline CDR1 reads MGHRA; CDR2 reads YSYEKL. Of note for this clone: Its antigen is as yet unknown. The sample holds other DNA sequences that translate to the same CDR3.

Since all of the isolated RNA was reverse transcribed, expressed TCRB transcripts were what got sequenced. Repertoires were generated with immunoSEQ multiplex PCR, while TCRdb's copy carries only in-frame clones and drops some. The table shows hundreds of thousands of clones, with around 15% occurring only once. The V call is TRBV4-1, the J call TRBJ1-5, with D possibly TRBD1 on 5 matching bases. This receptor was identified in a man in his late teens or twenties in good health. The specimen sequenced was naive CD4+ T cells from blood. Here the CDR3 DNA reads TGCGCCAGCAGCCAGGGGGGTTTGAGCAATCAGCCCCAGCATTTT. It yields the protein CASSQGGLSNQPQHF.